This T cell receptor (beta chain) was sequenced during a study of blood T cell repertoires in COVID-19. Study-wide context: Sources were T cells, B-cell-depleted T cells, or PBMCs; the material itself was cDNA or gDNA.

Looked up from germline, CDR1 is SGHDT and CDR2 is YYEEEE. V shed 0 bases and J shed 4 bases, with 10 bases lying between them. The CDR3 has 15 amino acids. Libraries were prepared by immunoSEQ multiplex PCR; TCRdb keeps only in-frame clonotypes and omits some of them. Counted here are around 120,000 clones, approximately 90% occurring once; the ten biggest clones make up about 1.5%. Material: peripheral blood. The receptor comes from a human donor in a cohort sampled during active COVID-19. The rearrangement joins TRBV5-6 to TRBJ2-2; D gene uncertain. Here the CDR3 reads CASSLGLSSTGELFF. DNA for the CDR3: TGTGCCAGCAGCTTGGGACTTTCGAGCACCGGGGAGCTGTTTTTT. Based on the CDR3 plus reference TRBV5-6 and TRBJ2-2, the full variable domain is DAGVTQSPTHLIKTRGQQVTLRCSPKSGHDTVSWYQQALGQGPQFIFQYYEEEERQRGNFPDRFSGHQFPNYSSELNVNALLLGDSALYLCASSLGLSSTGELFFGEGSRLTVL.